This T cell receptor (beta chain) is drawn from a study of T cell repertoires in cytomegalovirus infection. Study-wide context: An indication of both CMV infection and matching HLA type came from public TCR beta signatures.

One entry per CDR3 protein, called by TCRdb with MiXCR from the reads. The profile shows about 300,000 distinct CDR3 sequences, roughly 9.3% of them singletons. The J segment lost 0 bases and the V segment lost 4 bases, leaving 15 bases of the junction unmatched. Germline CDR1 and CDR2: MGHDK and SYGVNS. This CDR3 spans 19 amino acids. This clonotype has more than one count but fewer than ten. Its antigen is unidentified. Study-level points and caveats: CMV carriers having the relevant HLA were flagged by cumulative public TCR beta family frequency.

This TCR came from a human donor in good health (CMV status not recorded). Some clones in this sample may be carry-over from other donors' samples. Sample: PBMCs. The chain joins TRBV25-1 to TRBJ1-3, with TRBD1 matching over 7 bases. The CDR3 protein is CASSGQRMSRGSSGNTIYF. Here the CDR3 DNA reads TGTGCCAGCAGTGGACAACGGATGTCCAGGGGGAGCTCTGGAAACACCATATATTTT.